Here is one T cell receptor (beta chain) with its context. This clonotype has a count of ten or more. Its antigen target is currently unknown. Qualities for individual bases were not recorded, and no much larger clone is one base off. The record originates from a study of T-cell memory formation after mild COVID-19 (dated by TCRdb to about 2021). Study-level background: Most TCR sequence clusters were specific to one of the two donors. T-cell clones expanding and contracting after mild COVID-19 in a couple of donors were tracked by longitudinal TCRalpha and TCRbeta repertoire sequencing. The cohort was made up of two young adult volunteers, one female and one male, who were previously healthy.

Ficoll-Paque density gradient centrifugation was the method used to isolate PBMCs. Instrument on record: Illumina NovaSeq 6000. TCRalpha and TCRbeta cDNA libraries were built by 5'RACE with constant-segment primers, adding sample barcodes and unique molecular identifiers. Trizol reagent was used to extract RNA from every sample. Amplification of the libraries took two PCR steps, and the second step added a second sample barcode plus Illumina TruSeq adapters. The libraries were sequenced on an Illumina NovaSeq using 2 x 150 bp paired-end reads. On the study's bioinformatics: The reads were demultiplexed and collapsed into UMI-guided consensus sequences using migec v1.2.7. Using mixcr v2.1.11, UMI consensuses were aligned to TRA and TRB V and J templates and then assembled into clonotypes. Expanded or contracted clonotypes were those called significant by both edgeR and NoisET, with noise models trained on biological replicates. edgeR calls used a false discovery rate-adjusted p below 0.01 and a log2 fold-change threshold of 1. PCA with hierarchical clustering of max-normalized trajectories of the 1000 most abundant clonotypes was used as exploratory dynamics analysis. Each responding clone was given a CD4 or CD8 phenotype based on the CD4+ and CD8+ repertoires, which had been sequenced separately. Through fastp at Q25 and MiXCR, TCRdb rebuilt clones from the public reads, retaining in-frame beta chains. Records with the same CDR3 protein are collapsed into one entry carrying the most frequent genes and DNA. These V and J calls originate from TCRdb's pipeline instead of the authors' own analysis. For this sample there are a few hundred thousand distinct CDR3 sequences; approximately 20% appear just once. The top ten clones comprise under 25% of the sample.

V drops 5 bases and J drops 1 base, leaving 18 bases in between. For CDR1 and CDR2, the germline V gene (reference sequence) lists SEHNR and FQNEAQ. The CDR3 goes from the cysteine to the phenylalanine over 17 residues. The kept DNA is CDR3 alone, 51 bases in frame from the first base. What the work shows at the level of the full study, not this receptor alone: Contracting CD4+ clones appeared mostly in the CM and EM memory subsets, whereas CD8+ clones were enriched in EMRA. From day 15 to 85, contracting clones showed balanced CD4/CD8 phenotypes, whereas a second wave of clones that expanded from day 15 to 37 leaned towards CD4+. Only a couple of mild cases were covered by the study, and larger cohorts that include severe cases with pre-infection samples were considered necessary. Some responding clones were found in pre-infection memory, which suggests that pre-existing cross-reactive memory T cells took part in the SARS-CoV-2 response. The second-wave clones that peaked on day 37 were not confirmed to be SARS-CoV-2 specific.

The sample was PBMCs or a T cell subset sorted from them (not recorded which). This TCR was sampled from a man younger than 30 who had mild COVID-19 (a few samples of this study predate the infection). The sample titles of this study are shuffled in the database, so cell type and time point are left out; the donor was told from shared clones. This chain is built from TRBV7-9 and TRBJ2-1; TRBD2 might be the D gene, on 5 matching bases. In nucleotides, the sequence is TGTGCCAGCAGCCCCCCTCCGAGGGCGGTTTCCTACAATGAGCAGTTCTTC. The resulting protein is CASSPPPRAVSYNEQFF.